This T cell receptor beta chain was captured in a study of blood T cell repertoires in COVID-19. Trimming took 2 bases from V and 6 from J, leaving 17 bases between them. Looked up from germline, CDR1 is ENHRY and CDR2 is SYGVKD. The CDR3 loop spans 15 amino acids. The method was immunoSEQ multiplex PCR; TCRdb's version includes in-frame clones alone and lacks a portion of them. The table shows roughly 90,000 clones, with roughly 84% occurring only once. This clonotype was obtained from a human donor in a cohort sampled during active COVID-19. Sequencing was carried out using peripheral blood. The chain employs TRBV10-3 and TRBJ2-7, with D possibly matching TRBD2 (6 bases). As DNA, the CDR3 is TGTGCCATCAGTGAGAACACCGGGGGAAAATCCGAGCAGTACTTC. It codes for CAISENTGGKSEQYF.